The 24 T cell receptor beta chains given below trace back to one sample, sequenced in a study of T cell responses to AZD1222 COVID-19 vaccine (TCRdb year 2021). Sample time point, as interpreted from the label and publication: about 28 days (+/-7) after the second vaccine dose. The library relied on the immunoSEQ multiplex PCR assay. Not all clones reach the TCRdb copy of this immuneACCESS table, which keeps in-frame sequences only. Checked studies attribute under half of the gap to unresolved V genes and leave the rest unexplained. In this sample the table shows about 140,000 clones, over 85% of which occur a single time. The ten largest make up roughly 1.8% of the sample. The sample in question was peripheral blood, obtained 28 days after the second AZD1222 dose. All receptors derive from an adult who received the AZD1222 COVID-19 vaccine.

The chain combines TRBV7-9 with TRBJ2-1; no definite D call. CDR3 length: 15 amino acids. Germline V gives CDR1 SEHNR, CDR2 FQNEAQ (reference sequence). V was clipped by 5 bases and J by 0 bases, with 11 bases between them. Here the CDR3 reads CASSTTAPSYNEQFF. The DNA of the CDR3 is TGTGCCAGCAGCACTACCGCTCCCTCCTACAATGAGCAGTTCTTC.

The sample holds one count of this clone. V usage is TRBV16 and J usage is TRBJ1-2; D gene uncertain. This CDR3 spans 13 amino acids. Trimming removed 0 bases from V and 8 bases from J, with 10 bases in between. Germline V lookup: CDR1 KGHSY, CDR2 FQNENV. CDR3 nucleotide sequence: TGTGCCAGCAGCCAATCTTTAGGAGTCGGCTACACCTTC. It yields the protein CASSQSLGVGYTF.

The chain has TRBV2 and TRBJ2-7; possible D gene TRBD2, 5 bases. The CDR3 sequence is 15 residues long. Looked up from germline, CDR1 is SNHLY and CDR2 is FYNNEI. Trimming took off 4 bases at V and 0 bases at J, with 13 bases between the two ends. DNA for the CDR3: TGTGCCAGCAGTGGGTCCGGCGGGTTCTCCTACGAGCAGTACTTC. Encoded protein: CASSGSGGFSYEQYF.

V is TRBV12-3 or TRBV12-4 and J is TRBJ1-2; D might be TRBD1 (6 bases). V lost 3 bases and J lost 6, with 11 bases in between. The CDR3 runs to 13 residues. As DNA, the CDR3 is TGTGCCAGCAGTTTTACAGGGACCGATGGCTACACCTTC. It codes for CASSFTGTDGYTF.

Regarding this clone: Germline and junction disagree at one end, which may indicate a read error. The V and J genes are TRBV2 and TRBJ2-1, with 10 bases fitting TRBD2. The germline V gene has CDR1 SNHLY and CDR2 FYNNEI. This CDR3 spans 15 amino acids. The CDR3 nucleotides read TGTGCCAGCAGTGAAACTAGCGGGGTTTACACTGAGCAGTTCTTC. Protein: CASSETSGVYTEQFF.

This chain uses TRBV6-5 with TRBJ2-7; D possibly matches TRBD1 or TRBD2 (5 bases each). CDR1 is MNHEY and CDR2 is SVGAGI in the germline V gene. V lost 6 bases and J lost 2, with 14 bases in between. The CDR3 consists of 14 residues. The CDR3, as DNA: TGTGCCAGCAGCACCGCCGGGACGGCCTACGAGCAGTACTTC. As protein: CASSTAGTAYEQYF.

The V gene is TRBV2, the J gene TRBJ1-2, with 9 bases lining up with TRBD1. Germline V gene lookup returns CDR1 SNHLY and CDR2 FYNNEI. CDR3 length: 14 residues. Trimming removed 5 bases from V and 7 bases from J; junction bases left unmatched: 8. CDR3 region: CASSPQGAESGYTF. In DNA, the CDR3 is TGTGCCAGCAGTCCACAGGGGGCGGAGAGTGGCTACACCTTC.

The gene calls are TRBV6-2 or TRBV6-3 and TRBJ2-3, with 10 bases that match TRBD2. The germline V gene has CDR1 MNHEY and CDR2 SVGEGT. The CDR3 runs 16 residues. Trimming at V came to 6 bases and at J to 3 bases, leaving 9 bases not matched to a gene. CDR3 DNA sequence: TGTGCCAGCAGCTCATGGGCTAGCGGGAGTACAGATACGCAGTATTTT. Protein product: CASSSWASGSTDTQYF.

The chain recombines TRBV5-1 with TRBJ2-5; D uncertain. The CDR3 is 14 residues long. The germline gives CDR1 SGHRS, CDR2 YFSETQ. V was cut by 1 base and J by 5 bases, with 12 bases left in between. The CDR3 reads CASSLIHQGETQYF. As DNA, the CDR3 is TGCGCCAGCAGCTTGATACATCAAGGGGAGACCCAGTACTTC.

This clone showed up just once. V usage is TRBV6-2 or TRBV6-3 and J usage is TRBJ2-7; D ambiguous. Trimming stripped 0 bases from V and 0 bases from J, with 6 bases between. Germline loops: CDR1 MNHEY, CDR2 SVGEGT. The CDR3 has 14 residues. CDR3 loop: CASSYSGASYEQYF. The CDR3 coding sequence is TGTGCCAGCAGTTACTCCGGCGCCTCCTACGAGCAGTACTTC.

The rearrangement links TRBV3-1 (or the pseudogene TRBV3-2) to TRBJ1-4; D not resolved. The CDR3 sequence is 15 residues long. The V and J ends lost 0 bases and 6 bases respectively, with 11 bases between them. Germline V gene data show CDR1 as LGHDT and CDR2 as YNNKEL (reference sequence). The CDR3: CASSQDGNPYEKLFF. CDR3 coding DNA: TGTGCCAGCAGCCAAGACGGGAACCCCTATGAAAAACTGTTTTTT.

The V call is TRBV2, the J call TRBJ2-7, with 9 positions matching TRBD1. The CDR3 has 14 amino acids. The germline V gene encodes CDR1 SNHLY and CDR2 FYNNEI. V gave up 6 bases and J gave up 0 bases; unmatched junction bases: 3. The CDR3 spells CASRTGGVSYEQYF. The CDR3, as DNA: TGTGCCAGCAGGACAGGGGGAGTCTCCTACGAGCAGTACTTC.

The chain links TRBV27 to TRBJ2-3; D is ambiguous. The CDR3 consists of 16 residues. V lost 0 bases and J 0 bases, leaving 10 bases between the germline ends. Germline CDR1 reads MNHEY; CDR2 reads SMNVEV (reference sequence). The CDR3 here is CASSLSGQWSTDTQYF. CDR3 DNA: TGTGCCAGCAGTTTATCAGGTCAGTGGAGCACAGATACGCAGTATTTT.

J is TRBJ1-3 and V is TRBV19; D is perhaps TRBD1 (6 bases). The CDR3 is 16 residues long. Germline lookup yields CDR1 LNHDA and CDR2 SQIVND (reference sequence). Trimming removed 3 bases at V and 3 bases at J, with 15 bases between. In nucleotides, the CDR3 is TGTGCCAGTAGTATCAGGGGACCGATGATTGGAAACACCATATATTTT. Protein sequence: CASSIRGPMIGNTIYF.

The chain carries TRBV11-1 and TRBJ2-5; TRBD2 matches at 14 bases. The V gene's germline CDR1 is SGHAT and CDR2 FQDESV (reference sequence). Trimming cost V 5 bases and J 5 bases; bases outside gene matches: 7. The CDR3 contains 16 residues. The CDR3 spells CASSPGLAGVRETQYF. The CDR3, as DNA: TGTGCCAGCAGCCCGGGACTAGCGGGAGTCCGGGAGACCCAGTACTTC. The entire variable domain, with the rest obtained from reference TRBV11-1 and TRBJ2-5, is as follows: EAEVAQSPRYKITEKSQAVAFWCDPISGHATLYWYRQILGQGPELLVQFQDESVVDDSQLPKDRFSAERLKGVDSTLKIQPAELGDSAMYLCASSPGLAGVRETQYFGPGTRLLVL.

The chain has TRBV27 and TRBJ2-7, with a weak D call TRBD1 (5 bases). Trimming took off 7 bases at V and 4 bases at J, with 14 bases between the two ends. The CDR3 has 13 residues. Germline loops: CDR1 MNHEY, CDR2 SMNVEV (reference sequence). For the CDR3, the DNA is TGTGCCAGCAAAGCAGGGCAAGGTTACGAGCAGTACTTC. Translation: CASKAGQGYEQYF.

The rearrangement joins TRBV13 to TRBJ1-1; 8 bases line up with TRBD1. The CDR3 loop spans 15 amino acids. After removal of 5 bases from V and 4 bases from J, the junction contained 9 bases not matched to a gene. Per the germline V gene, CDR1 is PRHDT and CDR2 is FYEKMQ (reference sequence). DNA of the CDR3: TGTGCCAGCAGCCTTGGGGAGACAGGGGTCACTGAAGCTTTCTTT. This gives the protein CASSLGETGVTEAFF.

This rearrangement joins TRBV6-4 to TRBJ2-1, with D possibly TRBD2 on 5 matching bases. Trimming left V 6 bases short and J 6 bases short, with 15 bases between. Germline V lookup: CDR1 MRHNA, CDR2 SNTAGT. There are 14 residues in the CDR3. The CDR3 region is CASSPTQSGNEQFF. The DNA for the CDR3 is TGTGCCAGCAGCCCGACACAGAGCGGCAATGAGCAGTTCTTC.

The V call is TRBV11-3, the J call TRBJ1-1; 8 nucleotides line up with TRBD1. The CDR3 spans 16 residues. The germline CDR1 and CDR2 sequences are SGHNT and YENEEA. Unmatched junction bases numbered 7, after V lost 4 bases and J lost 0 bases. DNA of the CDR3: TGTGCCAGCAGCTCACGACAGGGGCCGGTGAACACTGAAGCTTTCTTT. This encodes CASSSRQGPVNTEAFF.

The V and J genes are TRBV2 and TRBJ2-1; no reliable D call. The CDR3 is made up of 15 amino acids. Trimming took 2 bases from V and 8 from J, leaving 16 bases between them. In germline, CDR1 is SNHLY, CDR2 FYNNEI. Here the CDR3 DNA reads TGTGCCAGCAGTGAACCCCCGGCCCCCCCCTATGAGCAGTTCTTC. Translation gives CASSEPPAPPYEQFF.

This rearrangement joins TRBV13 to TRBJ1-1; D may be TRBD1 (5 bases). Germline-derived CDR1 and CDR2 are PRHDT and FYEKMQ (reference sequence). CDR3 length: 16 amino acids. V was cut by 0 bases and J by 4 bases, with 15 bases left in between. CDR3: CASSLGPDWRGTEAFF. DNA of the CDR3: TGTGCCAGCAGCTTAGGCCCCGACTGGAGGGGCACTGAAGCTTTCTTT. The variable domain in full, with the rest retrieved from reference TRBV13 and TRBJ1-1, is AAGVIQSPRHLIKEKRETATLKCYPIPRHDTVYWYQQGPGQDPQFLISFYEKMQSDKGSIPDRFSAQQFSDYHSELNMSSLELGDSALYFCASSLGPDWRGTEAFFGQGTRLTVV.

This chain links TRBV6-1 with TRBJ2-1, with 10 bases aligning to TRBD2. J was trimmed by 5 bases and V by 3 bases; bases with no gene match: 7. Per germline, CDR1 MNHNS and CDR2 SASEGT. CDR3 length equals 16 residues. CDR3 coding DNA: TGTGCCAGCAGTGAGTTGGGACTAGCGCCAAACAATGAGCAGTTCTTC. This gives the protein CASSELGLAPNNEQFF.

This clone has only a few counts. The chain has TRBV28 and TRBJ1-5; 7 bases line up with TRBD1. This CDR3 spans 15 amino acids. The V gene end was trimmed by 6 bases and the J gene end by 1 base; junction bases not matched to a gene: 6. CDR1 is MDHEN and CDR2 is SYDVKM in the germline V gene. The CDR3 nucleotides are TGTGCCAGCAGCGAGGGGGCTGAGAGCAATCAGCCCCAGCATTTT. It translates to CASSEGAESNQPQHF.

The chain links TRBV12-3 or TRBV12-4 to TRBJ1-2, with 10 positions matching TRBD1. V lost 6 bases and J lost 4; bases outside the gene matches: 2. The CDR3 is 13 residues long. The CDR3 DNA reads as TGTGCCAGCAGCTGGACAGGGGGCTATGGCTACACCTTC. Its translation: CASSWTGGYGYTF.